Listed below are T cell receptor beta chains from one sample, sequenced in a study of long-term antiretroviral therapy in people with HIV. Clones were read by immunoSEQ multiplex PCR, and TCRdb kept only the in-frame ones, dropping some. The sample carries around 30,000 clones, around four fifths recorded once. Specimen: unsorted PBMCs, collected 1.5 years before starting antiretroviral therapy. The receptors come from a young man with HIV. The conserved cysteine and the conserved F or W are not part of the CDR3 here. Each record gives: V gene, D gene, clone size, J gene, CDR3 protein. D genes are given only for firm matches. Clone sizes are given selectively: once, few, many, or a class where the clone is expanded.

TRBV7-9,-,-,TRBJ2-7,ASSMQGHEQY
TRBV29-1,-,-,TRBJ2-5,SVELVLGRGTRETQY
TRBV9,-,-,TRBJ2-7,ASSGRTGYEQY
TRBV9,-,few,TRBJ1-5,ASSVGGLGQPQH
TRBV7-3,TRBD1,-,TRBJ2-7,ASSATGGGRDEQY
TRBV5-5,-,-,TRBJ1-2,ASSFLDRHYGYT
TRBV2,TRBD1,-,TRBJ2-7,ASTLPGTGRSYEQY
TRBV10-3,TRBD1,-,TRBJ1-1,AIRGYRGSGEPEAF
TRBV11-3,-,-,TRBJ2-5,ASSPGGYGETQY
TRBV7-7,TRBD1,-,TRBJ1-4,ASSLNRDSATNEKLF
TRBV27,-,-,TRBJ2-1,ASSSGPGRLESYNEQF
TRBV6-6,-,-,TRBJ1-1,ASNLGNTEAF
TRBV6-1,-,-,TRBJ1-5,ASSEDGGGNQPQH
TRBV4-1,-,few,TRBJ2-1,ASSLQLANEQF
TRBV18,TRBD1,-,TRBJ1-1,ASSPLPVRDSTEAF
TRBV10-3,TRBD1,-,TRBJ2-3,AISHERTGTDTQY
TRBV29-1,-,-,TRBJ2-3,SVEGQGYTDTQY
TRBV5-1,TRBD1,once,TRBJ1-1,ASSAGTGNTEAF
TRBV11-1,TRBD1,-,TRBJ2-3,ASSLLGQGSDTQY
TRBV5-6,-,-,TRBJ1-2,ASSLLAGHSYGYT
TRBV9,-,-,TRBJ1-2,ASSGGGGNYGYT
TRBV7-9,-,once,TRBJ2-2,ASSPQSSGELF
TRBV2,-,-,TRBJ2-5,ASNRESETQY
TRBV11-2,TRBD1,-,TRBJ1-1,ASSPGTDWAF